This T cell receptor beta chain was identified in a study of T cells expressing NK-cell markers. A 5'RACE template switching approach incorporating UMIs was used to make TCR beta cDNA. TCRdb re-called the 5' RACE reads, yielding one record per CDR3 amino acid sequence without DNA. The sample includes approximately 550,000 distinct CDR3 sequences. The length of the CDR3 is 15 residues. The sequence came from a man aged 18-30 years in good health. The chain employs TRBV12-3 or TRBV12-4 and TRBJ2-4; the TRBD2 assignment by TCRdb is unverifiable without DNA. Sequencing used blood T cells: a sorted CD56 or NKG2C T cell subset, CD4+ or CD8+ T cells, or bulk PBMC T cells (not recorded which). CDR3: CASTTPEGSKNIQYF.